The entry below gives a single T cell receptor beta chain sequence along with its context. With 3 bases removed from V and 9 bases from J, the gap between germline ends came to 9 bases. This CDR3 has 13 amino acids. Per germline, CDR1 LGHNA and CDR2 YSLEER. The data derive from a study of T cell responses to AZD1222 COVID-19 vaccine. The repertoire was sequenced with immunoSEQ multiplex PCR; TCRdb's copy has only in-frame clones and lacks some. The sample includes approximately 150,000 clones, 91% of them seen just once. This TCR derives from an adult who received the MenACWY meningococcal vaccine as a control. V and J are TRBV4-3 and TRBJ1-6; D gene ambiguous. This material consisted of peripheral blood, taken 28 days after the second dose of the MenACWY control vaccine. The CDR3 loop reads CASSQSGSSPLHF. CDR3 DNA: TGCGCCAGCAGCCAGTCCGGTAGTTCACCCCTCCACTTT.